The rows below give T cell receptor beta chains drawn from one sample of a study of CD8+ T cells in alopecia areata. Sequencing used immunoSEQ multiplex PCR; TCRdb keeps in-frame clones, though not all of them. The sample gives tens of thousands of clones, approximately 70% of which show up once; roughly a sixth is in the top ten. Sequences were derived from CD8+ T cells sorted from blood, sampled at approximately week 44, from a patient treated with tofacitinib. The receptors shown here come from a human donor with alopecia areata. The CDR3 runs from the conserved cysteine through the conserved F or W. D genes are given only for firm matches. A row's size may be missing; if present it is once, few, many or a size class.

j_call v_call d_call clone_size cdr3_nt cdr3_aa
TRBJ2-3 TRBV7-9 . . TGTGCCAGCAGCCCCATCGGGGGATCCACAGATACGCAGTATTTT CASSPIGGSTDTQYF
TRBJ2-3 TRBV9 . . TGTGCCAGCAGCTCCGAGGGGGTTAGCACAGATACGCAGTATTTT CASSSEGVSTDTQYF
TRBJ2-7 TRBV6-5 . . TGTGCCAGCAGTTACGGACCGGACTCCCCCTACGAGCAGTACTTC CASSYGPDSPYEQYF
TRBJ1-1 TRBV30 . . TGTGCCTGGAGTGTTGGGGCCGGGGACCAAGCTTTCTTT CAWSVGAGDQAFF
TRBJ2-7 TRBV29-1 TRBD1 few TGCAGCGTCCAGACAGGGGGAGGCCACGAGCAGTACTTC CSVQTGGGHEQYF
TRBJ2-7 TRBV4-1 . once TGCGCCAGCAGCCAGGCCCGTGGTTCCGAGCAGTACTTC CASSQARGSEQYF
TRBJ2-7 TRBV7-2 . . TGTGCCAGCAGCCCTCGGAGTGGTGGAATTGGCGAGCAGTACTTC CASSPRSGGIGEQYF
TRBJ2-2 TRBV29-1 . few TGCAGCGTTGAAAGACTTCCGAACACCGGGGAGCTGTTTTTT CSVERLPNTGELFF
TRBJ2-5 TRBV6-1 . . TGTGCCAGCAGTGGTTGGACAGACCAAGAGACCCAGTACTTC CASSGWTDQETQYF
TRBJ2-7 TRBV2 TRBD1 . TGTGCCAGCGGGGTTTTGGGGACAGGTGCCTACGAGCAGTACTTC CASGVLGTGAYEQYF
TRBJ1-2 TRBV7-8 . . TGTGCCAGCAGCCTAAGGGTTGTCGATGGCTACACCTTC CASSLRVVDGYTF
TRBJ1-1 TRBV19 . . TGTGCCAGTAGTATTTCGGAGAACACTGAAGCTTTCTTT CASSISENTEAFF
TRBJ1-4 TRBV4-1 . . TGCGCCAGCAGCCAAATCCTCCGGTTGGGAGCAGCTAGTGAAAAACTGTTTTTT CASSQILRLGAASEKLFF
TRBJ1-2 TRBV4-3 . . TGCGCCAGCAGCGAGGGGGGATTGGACTATGGCTACACCTTC CASSEGGLDYGYTF
TRBJ1-6 TRBV4-3 . . TGCGCCAGCAGCCAGCGATGGCAGGGGATGGATAATTCACCCCTCCACTTT CASSQRWQGMDNSPLHF
TRBJ2-7 TRBV13 TRBD1 once TGTGCCAGCAGCTCCGGGACAGGGTCCTACGAGCAGTACTTC CASSSGTGSYEQYF
TRBJ2-2 TRBV6-5 . once TGTGCCAGCAGTTATGTTTACACCGGGGAGCTGTTTTTT CASSYVYTGELFF
TRBJ2-3 TRBV15 TRBD2 . TGTGCCACCAGCAAGACTAGCGGGGGGACTAGCACAGATACGCAGTATTTT CATSKTSGGTSTDTQYF
TRBJ2-7 TRBV29-1 . few TGCAGCGTCGAGGGGGGATCAGGGCAGTACTTC CSVEGGSGQYF
TRBJ2-1 TRBV10-2 . once TGCGCCAGCAGTGAGTCGAATGGATACAATGAGCAGTTCTTC CASSESNGYNEQFF
TRBJ2-3 TRBV30 . . TGTGCCTGGATCGCCGGGTATGGGCCAGATACGCAGTATTTT CAWIAGYGPDTQYF
TRBJ2-7 TRBV15 . . TGTGCCACCAGCAGCCGGGAAGCAAAAGAAAACGAGCAGTACTTC CATSSREAKENEQYF
TRBJ2-7 TRBV13 . once TGTGCCAGCAGCTTTCCACCATCCTACGAGCAGTACTTC CASSFPPSYEQYF
TRBJ1-2 TRBV10-2 . . TGCGCCAGCAGTGATCCGGGGGAGGGCTACACCTTC CASSDPGEGYTF
TRBJ1-1 TRBV30 TRBD1 . TGTGCCTGGAGTGTTTCCATACTAGACAGGGGGCAGGAGAACACTGAAGCTTTCTTT CAWSVSILDRGQENTEAFF
TRBJ2-7 TRBV6-5 . few TGTGCCAGCAGTTACTCGACCCTAGCGGAGCAGTACTTC CASSYSTLAEQYF
TRBJ1-5 TRBV27 . . TGTGCCAGCAGTCCCAGTTACGGGTCAAATCAGCCCCAGCATTTT CASSPSYGSNQPQHF
TRBJ2-2 TRBV30 TRBD2 . TGTGCCTGGTGCCCCGGGACTAGCGGGGGCGGGGAGCTGTTTTTT CAWCPGTSGGGELFF
TRBJ1-5 TRBV25-1 . few TGTGCCAGCAGTGGCGCTAGCAATCAGCCCCAGCATTTT CASSGASNQPQHF
TRBJ2-7 TRBV29-1 TRBD2 . TGCAGCGTTGAACTAGCGGGTTCCTCCTACGAGCAGTACTTC CSVELAGSSYEQYF
TRBJ1-1 TRBV5-8 . . TGTGCCAGCAGCTTGGGACCCCGATCTGAAGCTTTCTTT CASSLGPRSEAFF
TRBJ2-6 TRBV14 . . TGTGCCAGCAGCCAAGATATGGCCCGGGACAACCTTTCTGGGGCCAACGTCCTGACTTTC CASSQDMARDNLSGANVLTF
TRBJ2-1 TRBV10-1 . . TGCGCCAGCAGTATAGGACGGAACAATGAGCAGTTCTTC CASSIGRNNEQFF
TRBJ2-7 TRBV6-5 . . TGTGCCATTGGACCTACCACGGGGGAGCAGTACTTC CAIGPTTGEQYF
TRBJ1-4 TRBV9 TRBD1 . TGTGCCAGCAGCGGGGACAGAAAGGGGGAAAAACTGTTTTTT CASSGDRKGEKLFF
TRBJ1-2 TRBV5-1 . . TGCGCCAGCAGCTTTCAGGGAGGAGGCTACACCTTC CASSFQGGGYTF
TRBJ2-2 TRBV27 . . TGTGCCAGCAGTTTAGGTGTCAAGCGGACCGGGGAGCTGTTTTTT CASSLGVKRTGELFF
TRBJ2-7 TRBV7-2 . few TGTGCCAGCAGCTTATTTGTGACCGCACGGGACCCCTACGAGCAGTACTTC CASSLFVTARDPYEQYF
TRBJ1-1 TRBV14 TRBD1 medium-sized TGTGCCAGCAGCCAAGTTGACAGGGGGCAGGCTTTCTTT CASSQVDRGQAFF
TRBJ2-3 TRBV4-3 TRBD2 . TGCGCCAGCAGCCAAGGTCTAGCGGGGGGCACAGATACGCAGTATTTT CASSQGLAGGTDTQYF
TRBJ1-2 TRBV6-5 . once TGTGCCAGCAGTTACTCGATAGGGCAGATTAACTATGGCTACACCTTC CASSYSIGQINYGYTF
TRBJ2-2 TRBV7-6 . . TGTGCCAGCAGCCCAGGCCGGGGTGCCACCGGGGAGCTGTTTTTT CASSPGRGATGELFF
TRBJ2-3 TRBV13 . . TGTGCCAGCAGCTCCAGCCGGGATACGCAGTATTTT CASSSSRDTQYF
TRBJ2-7 TRBV19 TRBD2 . TGTGCCAGTAGTACCTCTATAGGGACTACAAGCTCCTACGAGCAGTACTTC CASSTSIGTTSSYEQYF
TRBJ2-3 TRBV6-5 . once TGTGCCAGCGGCCAGCCGTACACAGATACGCAGTATTTT CASGQPYTDTQYF
TRBJ1-1 TRBV2 . . TGTGCCAGCAGTGAGGGGGTTGAAGCTTTCTTT CASSEGVEAFF